This paragraph covers one T cell receptor (beta chain) sequence. Its specificity is not known. Trimming took 1 base from V and 10 from J; bases not matched to a gene: 5. The CDR3 is 13 residues long. Germline values: CDR1 SGHDT, CDR2 YYEEEE. The study ran its PCR with 60 Vbeta and 13 Jbeta primers. Assay used: immunoSEQ multiplex PCR; TCRdb lists only in-frame clones, some missing. The sample contains around 100,000 clones, approximately 84% of which appear only once. The sample is drawn from a study of cytomegalovirus exposure and HLA in healthy donors. Across the whole study: Genotyping showed 81% of approximately 430 donors falling in the Caucasian-associated ancestry cluster.

Whole-study findings and limits: Across all donors, roughly uniform sequencing depth was an assumption of the presence/absence analyses. Common viral pathogens were later found to be apparently linked to several of the most significant clusters. The classifier was said to identify cytomegalovirus status with high specificity and sensitivity.

Specimen: PBMCs. This chain joins TRBV5-6 and TRBJ2-1; 7 positions match TRBD2. The sequence was obtained from a man younger than 35 in good health and CMV-seronegative. CDR3 protein: CASSLREGSEQFF. In nucleotides, the CDR3 is TGTGCCAGCAGCTTGAGGGAGGGGAGCGAGCAGTTCTTC.